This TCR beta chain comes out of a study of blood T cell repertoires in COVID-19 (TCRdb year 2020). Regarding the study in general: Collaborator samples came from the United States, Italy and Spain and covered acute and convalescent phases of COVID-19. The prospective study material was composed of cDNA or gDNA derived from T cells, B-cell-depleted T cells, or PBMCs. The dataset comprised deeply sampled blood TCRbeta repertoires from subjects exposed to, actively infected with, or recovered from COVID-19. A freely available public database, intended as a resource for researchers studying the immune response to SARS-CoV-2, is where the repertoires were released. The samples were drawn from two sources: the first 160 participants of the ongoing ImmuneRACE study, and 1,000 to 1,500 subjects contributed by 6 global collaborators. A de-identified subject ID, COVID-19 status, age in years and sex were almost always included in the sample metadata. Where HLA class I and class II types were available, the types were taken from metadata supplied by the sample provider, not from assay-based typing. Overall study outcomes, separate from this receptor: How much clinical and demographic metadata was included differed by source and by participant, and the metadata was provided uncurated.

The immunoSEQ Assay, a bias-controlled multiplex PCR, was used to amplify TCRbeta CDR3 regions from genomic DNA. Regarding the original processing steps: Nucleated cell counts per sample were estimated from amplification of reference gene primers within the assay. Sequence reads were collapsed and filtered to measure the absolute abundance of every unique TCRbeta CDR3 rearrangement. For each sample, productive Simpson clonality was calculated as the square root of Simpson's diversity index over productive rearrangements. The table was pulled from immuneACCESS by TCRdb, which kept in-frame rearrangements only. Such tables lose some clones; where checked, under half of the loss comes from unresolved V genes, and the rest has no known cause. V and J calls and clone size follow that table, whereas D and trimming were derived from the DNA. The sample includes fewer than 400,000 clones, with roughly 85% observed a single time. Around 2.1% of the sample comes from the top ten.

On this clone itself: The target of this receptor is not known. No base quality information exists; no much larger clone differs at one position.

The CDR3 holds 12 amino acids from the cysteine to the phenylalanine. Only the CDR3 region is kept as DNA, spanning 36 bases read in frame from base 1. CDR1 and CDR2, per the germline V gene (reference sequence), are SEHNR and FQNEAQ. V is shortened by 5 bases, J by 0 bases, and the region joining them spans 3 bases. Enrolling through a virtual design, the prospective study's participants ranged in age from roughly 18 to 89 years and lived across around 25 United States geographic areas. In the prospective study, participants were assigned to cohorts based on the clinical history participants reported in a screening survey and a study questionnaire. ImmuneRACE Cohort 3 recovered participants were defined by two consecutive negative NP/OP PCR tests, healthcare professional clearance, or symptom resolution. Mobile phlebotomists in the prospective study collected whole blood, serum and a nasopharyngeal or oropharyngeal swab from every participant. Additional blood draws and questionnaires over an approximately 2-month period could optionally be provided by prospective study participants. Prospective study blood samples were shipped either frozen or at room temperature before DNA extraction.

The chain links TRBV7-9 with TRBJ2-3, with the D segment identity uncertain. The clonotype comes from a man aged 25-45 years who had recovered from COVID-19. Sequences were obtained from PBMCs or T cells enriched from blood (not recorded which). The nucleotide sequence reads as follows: TGTGCCAGCAGCACTAGCACAGATACGCAGTATTTT. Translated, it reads CASSTSTDTQYF.